These 7 T cell receptor beta chains were sequenced from one sample in a study of shared clonotypes between healthy human individuals. The method was immunoSEQ multiplex PCR; TCRdb's version includes in-frame clones alone and lacks a portion of them. The repertoire consists of roughly 480,000 clones, with roughly 78% occurring once and the leading ten covering 12%. The sequenced sample was PBMCs. These receptor sequences come from a woman in her thirties or forties in good health. Some clones in this sample may be carry-over from other donors' samples.

The J gene is TRBJ1-1, the V gene TRBV18; no clear D gene. Germline-derived CDR1 and CDR2 are KGHSH and LQKENI. V was shortened by 0 bases and J by 6 bases, with 5 bases between the two germline ends. This CDR3 has 12 amino acids. CDR3 bases: TGTGCCAGCTCACCACCGCTGTCTGAAGCTTTCTTT. As protein: CASSPPLSEAFF.

For the CDR3, the DNA is TGTGCCTGGGACAGGGGGGATTCCACTGAAGCTTTCTTT. Residues: CAWDRGDSTEAFF. The chain joins TRBV30 to TRBJ1-1, with 9 positions matching TRBD1. The CDR3 is made up of 13 amino acids. J was trimmed by 4 bases and V by 5 bases; bases with no gene match: 5. The germline V gene has CDR1 GTSNPN and CDR2 SVGIG (reference sequence).

The chain links TRBV27 to TRBJ2-6, with TRBD1 identical over 7 bases. The CDR3 totals 18 residues. Per the germline V gene, CDR1 is MNHEY and CDR2 is SMNVEV (reference sequence). V shed 5 bases and J 0 bases; nucleotides not matched to a gene: 10. The chain's CDR3 is CASSQLRDSLSGANVLTF. CDR3 nucleotide sequence: TGTGCCAGCAGTCAACTGAGGGACAGCCTCTCTGGGGCCAACGTCCTGACTTTC.

The rearrangement uses TRBV4-1 and TRBJ2-1, with 9 bases matching TRBD2. From germline, CDR1 is MGHRA and CDR2 YSYEKL. Trimming at V came to 4 bases and at J to 4 bases, leaving 20 bases not matched to a gene. This CDR3 comprises 20 residues. Written as DNA, the CDR3 is TGCGCCAGCAGCCCCCGGGATCTTAAGCGGGAGGCCCCACCGTACAATGAGCAGTTCTTC. Translated: CASSPRDLKREAPPYNEQFF.

The rearrangement uses TRBV20-1 and TRBJ2-7; D remains unclear. Germline CDR1 DFQATT, CDR2 SNEGSKA (reference sequence). The ends were cut back, 5 bases at V and 3 bases at J, with 5 bases in the middle. The CDR3 is 10 amino acids. The CDR3 loop reads CSAENYEQYF. For the CDR3, the DNA is TGCAGTGCTGAAAACTACGAGCAGTACTTC.

In the case of this clone: This sample also contains other DNA sequences that code for the same CDR3. The V and J genes are TRBV5-1 and TRBJ2-7, with unresolved D. CDR3 length: 13 residues. CDR1 SGHRS and CDR2 YFSETQ come from the germline V gene. Trimming removed 0 bases from V and 2 bases from J, with 6 bases in between. The CDR3 loop reads CASSLGYPYEQYF. In DNA, the CDR3 is TGCGCCAGCAGCTTGGGCTACCCCTACGAGCAGTACTTC.

J is TRBJ2-3 and V is TRBV5-1; TRBD1 aligns across 7 bases. J gave up 0 bases and V 4 bases, and 8 bases lay outside the gene matches. This CDR3 spans 16 amino acids. Germline V gene lookup returns CDR1 SGHRS and CDR2 YFSETQ. For the CDR3, the DNA is TGCGCCAGCAGCGTGTTAAGGGACAGTAGCACAGATACGCAGTATTTT. Its translation: CASSVLRDSSTDTQYF.